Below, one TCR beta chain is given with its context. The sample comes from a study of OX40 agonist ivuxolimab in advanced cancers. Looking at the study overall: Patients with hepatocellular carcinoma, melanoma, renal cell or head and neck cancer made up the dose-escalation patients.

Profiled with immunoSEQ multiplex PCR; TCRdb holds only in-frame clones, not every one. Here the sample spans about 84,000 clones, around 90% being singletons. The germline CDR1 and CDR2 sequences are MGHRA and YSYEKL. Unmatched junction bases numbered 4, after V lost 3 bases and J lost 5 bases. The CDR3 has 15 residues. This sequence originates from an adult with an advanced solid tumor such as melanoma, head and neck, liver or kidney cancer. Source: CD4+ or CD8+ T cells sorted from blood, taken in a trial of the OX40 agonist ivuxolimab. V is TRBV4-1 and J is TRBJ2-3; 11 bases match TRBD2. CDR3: CASSQKLAGEDTQYF. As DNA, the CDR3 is TGCGCCAGCAGCCAGAAACTAGCGGGAGAAGATACGCAGTATTTT.